These 8 T cell receptor beta chains were all obtained from the same sample, sequenced in a study of blood T cell repertoires in COVID-19. Using immunoSEQ multiplex PCR, the repertoire was profiled, and TCRdb retains in-frame clones only, with some absent. The data show about 110,000 clones, with 70% to 90% seen just once and about 3% held by the top ten. The source material was peripheral blood. Receptor source: a woman aged 50 to 65 with acute or convalescent COVID-19.

V usage is TRBV19 and J usage is TRBJ2-7; 7 bases are shared with TRBD1. V dropped 6 bases and J dropped 4; count of bases not matched to a gene: 9. In germline, CDR1 is LNHDA, CDR2 SQIVND (reference sequence). This CDR3 contains 14 residues. The CDR3 is CASSSRGQVYEQYF. CDR3 sequence (DNA): TGTGCCAGTAGCAGCCGAGGACAGGTTTACGAGCAGTACTTC.

The V gene is TRBV5-8, the J gene TRBJ2-3; TRBD2 matches at 9 bases. The V gene's germline CDR1 is SGHTS and CDR2 YDEGEE. This CDR3 is 15 amino acids long. V shed 2 bases, J shed 6 bases, and the junction held 7 bases outside the gene matches. CDR3 sequence (DNA): TGTGCCAGCAGCTTTGCCAAGCGGGGGGTTGATACGCAGTATTTT. This codes for CASSFAKRGVDTQYF.

This clone appeared a few times. V gene TRBV20-1 combines with J gene TRBJ1-1; maybe TRBD1 (6 bases). Germline values: CDR1 DFQATT, CDR2 SNEGSKA (reference sequence). Trimming left V 4 bases short and J 3 bases short, with 6 bases between. The CDR3 is 11 amino acids. The CDR3 loop is CSATGDTEAFF. DNA of the CDR3: TGCAGTGCTACAGGGGACACTGAAGCTTTCTTT.

The rearrangement joins TRBV5-1 to TRBJ2-3, with a weak D call TRBD2 (7 bases). Trimming shortened V by 4 bases and J by 2 bases, and 11 bases separated the two germline ends. This CDR3 is built from 14 residues. Germline CDR1 and CDR2: SGHRS and YFSETQ. The CDR3 region is CASSRGAPTDTQYF. In DNA form, the CDR3 reads TGCGCCAGCAGCCGGGGGGCCCCCACAGATACGCAGTATTTT.

The V call is TRBV2, the J call TRBJ2-7, with D perhaps matching TRBD2 (6 bases). V dropped 2 bases and J dropped 2 bases, with 16 bases sitting between them. Germline loops: CDR1 SNHLY, CDR2 FYNNEI. The CDR3 has 16 amino acids. As DNA, the CDR3 is TGTGCCAGCAGTGAACCAAGGACTATCAACGCCTACGAGCAGTACTTC. This gives the protein CASSEPRTINAYEQYF. Together with reference TRBV2 and TRBJ2-7, the CDR3 gives the full variable domain: EPEVTQTPSHQVTQMGQEVILRCVPISNHLYFYWYRQILGQKVEFLVSFYNNEISEKSEIFDDQFSVERPDGSNFTLKIRSTKLEDSAMYFCASSEPRTINAYEQYFGPGTRLTVT.

The chain combines TRBV29-1 with TRBJ2-5, with a tentative D call TRBD2 (5 bases). Trimming left V 3 bases short and J 2 bases short, with 10 bases between. Per germline, CDR1 SQVTM and CDR2 ANQGSEA. This CDR3 contains 13 residues. CDR3 nucleotides: TGCAGCGTTGATCGGGGTTCGCAAGAGACCCAGTACTTC. Translated: CSVDRGSQETQYF.

This chain uses TRBV5-1 with TRBJ1-1; TRBD1 aligns across 8 bases. J was trimmed by 5 bases and V by 7 bases; bases with no gene match: 10. The CDR3 contains 14 residues. Germline CDR1 SGHRS, CDR2 YFSETQ. CDR3 sequence (DNA): TGCGCCAGCGGAGGAGACAGGGGAGAGACTGAAGCTTTCTTT. This sequence encodes CASGGDRGETEAFF. The whole variable domain, remainder taken from reference TRBV5-1 and TRBJ1-1, is KAGVTQTPRYLIKTRGQQVTLSCSPISGHRSVSWYQQTPGQGLQFLFEYFSETQRNKGNFPGRFSGRQFSNSRSEMNVSTLELGDSALYLCASGGDRGETEAFFGQGTRLTVV.

The chain has TRBV29-1 and TRBJ1-5; D might be TRBD1 (5 bases). CDR3 length: 13 amino acids. CDR1 SQVTM and CDR2 ANQGSEA come from the germline V gene. The V end was cut by 6 bases, the J end by 4 bases, with 13 bases between. DNA of the CDR3: TGCAGCGTAGCCAGGGATGGGAATCAGCCCCAGCATTTT. This codes for CSVARDGNQPQHF.